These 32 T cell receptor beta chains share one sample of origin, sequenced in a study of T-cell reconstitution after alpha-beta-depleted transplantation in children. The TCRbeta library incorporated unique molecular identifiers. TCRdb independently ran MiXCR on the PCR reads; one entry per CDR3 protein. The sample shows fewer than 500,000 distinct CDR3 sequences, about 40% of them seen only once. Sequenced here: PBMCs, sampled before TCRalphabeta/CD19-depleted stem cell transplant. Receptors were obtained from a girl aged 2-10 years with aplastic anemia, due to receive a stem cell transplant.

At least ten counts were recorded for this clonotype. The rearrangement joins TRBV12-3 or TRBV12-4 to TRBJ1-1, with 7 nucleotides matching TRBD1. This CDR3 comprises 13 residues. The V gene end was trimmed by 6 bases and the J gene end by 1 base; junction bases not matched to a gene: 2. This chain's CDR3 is CASRRQGNTEAFF. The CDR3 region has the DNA TGTGCCAGCAGAAGACAGGGGAACACTGAAGCTTTCTTT.

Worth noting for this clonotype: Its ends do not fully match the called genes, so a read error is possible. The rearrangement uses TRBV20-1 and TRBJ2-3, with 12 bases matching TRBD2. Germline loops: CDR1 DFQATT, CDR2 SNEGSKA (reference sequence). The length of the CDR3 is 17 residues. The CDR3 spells CCARDWGLAGSTDTQYF. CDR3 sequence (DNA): TGCTGTGCTAGAGATTGGGGACTAGCGGGTAGCACAGATACGCAGTATTTT.

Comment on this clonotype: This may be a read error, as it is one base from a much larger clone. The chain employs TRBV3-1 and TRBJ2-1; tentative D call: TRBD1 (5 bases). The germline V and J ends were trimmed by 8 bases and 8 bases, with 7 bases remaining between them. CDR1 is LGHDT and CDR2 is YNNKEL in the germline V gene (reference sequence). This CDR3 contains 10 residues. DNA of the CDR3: TGTGCCAGCGTGGGGCATGAGCAGTTCTTC. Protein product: CASVGHEQFF.

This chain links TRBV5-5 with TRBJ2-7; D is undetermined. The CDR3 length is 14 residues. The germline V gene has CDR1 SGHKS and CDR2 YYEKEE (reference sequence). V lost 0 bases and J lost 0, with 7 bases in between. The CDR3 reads CASSLGPDSYEQYF. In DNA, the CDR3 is TGTGCCAGCAGCTTGGGTCCTGACTCCTACGAGCAGTACTTC. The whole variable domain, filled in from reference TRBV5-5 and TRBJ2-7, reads DAGVTQSPTHLIKTRGQQVTLRCSPISGHKSVSWYQQVLGQGPQFIFQYYEKEERGRGNFPDRFSARQFPNYSSELNVNALLLGDSALYLCASSLGPDSYEQYFGPGTRLTVT.

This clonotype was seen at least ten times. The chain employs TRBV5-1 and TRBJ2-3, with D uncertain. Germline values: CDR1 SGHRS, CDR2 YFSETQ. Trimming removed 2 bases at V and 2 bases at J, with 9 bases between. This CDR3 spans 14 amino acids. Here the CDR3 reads CASSLNLATDTQYF. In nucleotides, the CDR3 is TGCGCCAGCAGCTTAAATTTAGCCACAGATACGCAGTATTTT.

CDR3 region: CASSPSRGGTEAFF. In DNA, the CDR3 is TGTGCCAGCAGCCCTTCCCGGGGAGGGACTGAAGCTTTCTTT. V and J are TRBV14 and TRBJ1-1; no clear D. V was trimmed by 4 bases and J by 5 bases, leaving 14 bases between them. Germline V gives CDR1 SGHDN, CDR2 FVKESK. The CDR3 sequence is 14 residues long.

The CDR3 loop is CSAVVGAGVVHEQYF. The CDR3 DNA is TGCAGTGCTGTCGTCGGGGCAGGGGTAGTCCACGAGCAGTACTTC. The gene calls are TRBV20-1 and TRBJ2-7, with D perhaps matching TRBD1 (6 bases). Trimming pared 5 bases from V and 5 bases from J, leaving 22 bases between. The CDR3 is made up of 15 amino acids. Germline V CDR1 and CDR2: DFQATT, SNEGSKA (reference sequence).

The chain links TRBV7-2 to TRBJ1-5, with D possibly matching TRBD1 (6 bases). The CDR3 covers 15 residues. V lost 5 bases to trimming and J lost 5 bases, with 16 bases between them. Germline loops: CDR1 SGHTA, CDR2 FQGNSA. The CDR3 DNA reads TGTGCCAGCAGCCGACAGGTGGACGGGGATCAGCCCCAGCATTTT. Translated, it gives CASSRQVDGDQPQHF.

In DNA, the CDR3 is TGTGCCAGCTCACCATCGACAGGGGGCGCGGGTGTCACTGAAGCTTTCTTT. This gives the protein CASSPSTGGAGVTEAFF. This chain joins TRBV18 and TRBJ1-1, with 10 positions matching TRBD1. After removal of 2 bases from V and 4 bases from J, the junction contained 10 bases not matched to a gene. This CDR3 comprises 17 residues. CDR1 is KGHSH and CDR2 is LQKENI in the germline V gene.

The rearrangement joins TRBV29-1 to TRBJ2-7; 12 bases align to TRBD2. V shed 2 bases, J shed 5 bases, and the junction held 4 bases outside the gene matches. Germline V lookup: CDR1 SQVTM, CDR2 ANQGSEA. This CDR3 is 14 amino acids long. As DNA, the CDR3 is TGCAGCGTTGAATTGGCTAGCGGGAGGGACGAGCAGTACTTC. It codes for CSVELASGRDEQYF.

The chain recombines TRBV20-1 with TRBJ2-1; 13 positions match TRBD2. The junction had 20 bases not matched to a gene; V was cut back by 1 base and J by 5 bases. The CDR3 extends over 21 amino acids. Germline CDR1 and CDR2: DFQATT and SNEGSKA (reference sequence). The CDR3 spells CSARAIPGLAGVGSRHNEQFF. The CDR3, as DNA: TGCAGTGCTAGAGCGATTCCTGGACTAGCGGGAGTAGGGTCGAGGCACAATGAGCAGTTCTTC.

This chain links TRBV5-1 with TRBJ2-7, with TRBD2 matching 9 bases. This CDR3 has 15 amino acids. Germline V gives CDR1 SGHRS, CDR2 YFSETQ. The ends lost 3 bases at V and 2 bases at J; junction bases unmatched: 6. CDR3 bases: TGCGCCAGCAGCTCAAAACTAGCGGGCCCCTACGAGCAGTACTTC. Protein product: CASSSKLAGPYEQYF.

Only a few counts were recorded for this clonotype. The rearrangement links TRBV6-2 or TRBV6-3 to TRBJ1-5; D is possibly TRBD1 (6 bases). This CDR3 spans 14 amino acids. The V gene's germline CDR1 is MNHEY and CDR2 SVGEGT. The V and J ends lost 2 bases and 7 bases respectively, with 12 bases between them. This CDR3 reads CASSYTGYGQPQHF. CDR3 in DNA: TGTGCCAGCAGTTACACAGGGTATGGACAGCCCCAGCATTTT.

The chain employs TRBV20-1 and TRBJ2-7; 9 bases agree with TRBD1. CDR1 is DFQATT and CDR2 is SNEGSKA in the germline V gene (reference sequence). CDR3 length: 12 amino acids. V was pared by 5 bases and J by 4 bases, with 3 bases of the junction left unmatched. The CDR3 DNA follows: TGCAGTGCTGGACAGGGGATTTACGAGCAGTACTTC. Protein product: CSAGQGIYEQYF.

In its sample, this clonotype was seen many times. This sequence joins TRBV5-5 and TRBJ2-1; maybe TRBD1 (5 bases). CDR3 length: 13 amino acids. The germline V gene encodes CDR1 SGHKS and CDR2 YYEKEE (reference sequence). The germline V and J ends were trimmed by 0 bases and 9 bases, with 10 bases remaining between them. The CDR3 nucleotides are TGTGCCAGCAGCTTGGAATGGGGCGGTGAGCAGTTCTTC. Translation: CASSLEWGGEQFF. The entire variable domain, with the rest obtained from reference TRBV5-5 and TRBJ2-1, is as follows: DAGVTQSPTHLIKTRGQQVTLRCSPISGHKSVSWYQQVLGQGPQFIFQYYEKEERGRGNFPDRFSARQFPNYSSELNVNALLLGDSALYLCASSLEWGGEQFFGPGTRLTVL.

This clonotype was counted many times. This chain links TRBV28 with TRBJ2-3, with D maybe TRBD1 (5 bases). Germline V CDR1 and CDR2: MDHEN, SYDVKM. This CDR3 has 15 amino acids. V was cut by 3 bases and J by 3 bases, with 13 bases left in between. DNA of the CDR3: TGTGCCAGCAGTTTTGGGGCCGGAGTTACAGATACGCAGTATTTT. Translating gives CASSFGAGVTDTQYF.

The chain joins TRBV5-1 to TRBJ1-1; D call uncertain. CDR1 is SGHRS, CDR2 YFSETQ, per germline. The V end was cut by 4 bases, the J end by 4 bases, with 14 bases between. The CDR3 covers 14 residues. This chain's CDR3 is CASSLDGPFTEAFF. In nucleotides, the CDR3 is TGCGCCAGCAGCCTGGATGGGCCCTTCACTGAAGCTTTCTTT.

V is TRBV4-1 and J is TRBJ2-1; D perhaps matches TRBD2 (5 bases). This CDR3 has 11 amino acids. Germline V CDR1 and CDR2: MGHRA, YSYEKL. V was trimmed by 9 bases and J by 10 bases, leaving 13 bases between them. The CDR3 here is CASGFGGEQFF. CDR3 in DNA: TGCGCCAGTGGCTTTGGCGGGGAGCAGTTCTTC.

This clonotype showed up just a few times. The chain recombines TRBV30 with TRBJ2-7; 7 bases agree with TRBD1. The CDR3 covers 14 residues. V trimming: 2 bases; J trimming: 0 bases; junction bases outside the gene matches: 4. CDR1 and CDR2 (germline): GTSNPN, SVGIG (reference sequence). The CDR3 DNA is TGTGCCTGGAGTCTTGACAGGGACTCCTACGAGCAGTACTTC. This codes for CAWSLDRDSYEQYF. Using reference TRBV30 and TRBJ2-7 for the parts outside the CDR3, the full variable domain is SQTIHQWPATLVQPVGSPLSLECTVEGTSNPNLYWYRQAAGRGLQLLFYSVGIGQISSEVPQNLSASRPQDRQFILSSKKLLLSDSGFYLCAWSLDRDSYEQYFGPGTRLTVT.

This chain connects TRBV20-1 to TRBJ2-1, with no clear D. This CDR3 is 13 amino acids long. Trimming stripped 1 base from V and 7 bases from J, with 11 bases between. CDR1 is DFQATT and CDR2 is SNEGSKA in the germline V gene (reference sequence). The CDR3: CSARGPAGNEQFF. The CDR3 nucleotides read TGCAGTGCTAGAGGGCCCGCAGGAAATGAGCAGTTCTTC.

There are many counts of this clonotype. CDR3: CASSPGAHNEQFF. In DNA form, the CDR3 reads TGTGCCAGCAGCCCCGGGGCCCACAATGAGCAGTTCTTC. The J gene is TRBJ2-1, the V gene TRBV7-2; D tentatively fits TRBD1 or TRBD2 (5 bases each). The CDR3 totals 13 residues. With 5 bases removed from V and 5 bases from J, the gap between germline ends came to 10 bases. Germline loops: CDR1 SGHTA, CDR2 FQGNSA.

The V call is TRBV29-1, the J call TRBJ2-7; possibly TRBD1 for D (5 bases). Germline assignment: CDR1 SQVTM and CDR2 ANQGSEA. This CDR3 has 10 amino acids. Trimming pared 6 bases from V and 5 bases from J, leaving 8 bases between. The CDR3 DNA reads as TGCAGCGTGGGGCACGACGAGCAGTACTTC. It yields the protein CSVGHDEQYF.

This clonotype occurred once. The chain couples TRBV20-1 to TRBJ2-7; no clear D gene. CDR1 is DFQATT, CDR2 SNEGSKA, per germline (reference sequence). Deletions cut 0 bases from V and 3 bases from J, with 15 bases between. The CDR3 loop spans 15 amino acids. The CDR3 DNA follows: TGCAGTGCTAGAGATCCGAGATCTCCTCACTACGAGCAGTACTTC. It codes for CSARDPRSPHYEQYF.

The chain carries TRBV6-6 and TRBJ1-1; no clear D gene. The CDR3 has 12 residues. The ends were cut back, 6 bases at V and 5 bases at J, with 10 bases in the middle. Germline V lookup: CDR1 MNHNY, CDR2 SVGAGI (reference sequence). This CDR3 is CASSRDGTEAFF. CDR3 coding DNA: TGTGCCAGCAGCCGTGATGGGACTGAAGCTTTCTTT.

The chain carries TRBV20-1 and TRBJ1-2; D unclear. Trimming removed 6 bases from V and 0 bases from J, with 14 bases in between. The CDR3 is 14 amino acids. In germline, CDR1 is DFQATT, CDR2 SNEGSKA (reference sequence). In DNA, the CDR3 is TGCAGTGCAAAAAGGACCGCTCCTAACTATGGCTACACCTTC. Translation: CSAKRTAPNYGYTF.

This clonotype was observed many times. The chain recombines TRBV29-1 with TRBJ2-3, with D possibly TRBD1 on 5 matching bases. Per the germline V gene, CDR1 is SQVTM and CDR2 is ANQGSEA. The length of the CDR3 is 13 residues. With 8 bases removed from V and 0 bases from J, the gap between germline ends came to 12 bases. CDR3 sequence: CSIRDSSTDTQYF. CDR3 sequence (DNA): TGCAGCATCAGGGATAGTAGCACAGATACGCAGTATTTT.

The CDR3 DNA sequence: TGTGCCAGCAGCCCCCTGGGCCGAACTAGCGATTACGAGCAGTACTTC. Translating gives CASSPLGRTSDYEQYF. The chain recombines TRBV11-2 with TRBJ2-7; 7 bases are a match to TRBD2. This CDR3 comprises 16 residues. CDR1 is SGHAT and CDR2 is FQNNGV in the germline V gene. V dropped 5 bases and J dropped 4; count of bases not matched to a gene: 14.

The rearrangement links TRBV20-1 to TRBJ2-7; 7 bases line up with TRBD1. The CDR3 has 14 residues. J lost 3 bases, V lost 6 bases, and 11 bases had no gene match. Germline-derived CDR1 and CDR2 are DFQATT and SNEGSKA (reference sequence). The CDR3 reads CSAPTRQGNYEQYF. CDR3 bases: TGCAGTGCGCCGACCAGACAGGGAAACTACGAGCAGTACTTC.

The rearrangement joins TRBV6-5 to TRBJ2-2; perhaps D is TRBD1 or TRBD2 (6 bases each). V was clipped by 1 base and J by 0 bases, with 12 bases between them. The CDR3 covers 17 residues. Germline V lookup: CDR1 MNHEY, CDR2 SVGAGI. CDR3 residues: CASSYFPGGTNTGELFF. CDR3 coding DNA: TGTGCCAGCAGTTACTTCCCCGGGGGCACGAACACCGGGGAGCTGTTTTTT.

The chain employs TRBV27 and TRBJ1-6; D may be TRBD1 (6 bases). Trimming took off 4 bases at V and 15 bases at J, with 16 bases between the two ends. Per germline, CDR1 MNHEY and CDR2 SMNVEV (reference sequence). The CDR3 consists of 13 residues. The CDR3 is CASSSSGALLLHF. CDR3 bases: TGTGCCAGCAGTTCCTCAGGGGCGCTCCTCCTCCACTTT.

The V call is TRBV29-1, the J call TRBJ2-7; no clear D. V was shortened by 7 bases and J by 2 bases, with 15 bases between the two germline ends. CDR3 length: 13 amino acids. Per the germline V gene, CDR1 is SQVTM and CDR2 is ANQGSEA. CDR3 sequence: CSAPRGDTYEQYF. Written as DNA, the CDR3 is TGCAGCGCCCCCCGAGGAGACACCTACGAGCAGTACTTC.

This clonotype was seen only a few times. The CDR3 here is CASRSLGGPVDEQFF. Here the CDR3 DNA reads TGTGCCAGCAGGTCTCTGGGAGGGCCAGTAGATGAGCAGTTCTTC. The chain joins TRBV3-1 to TRBJ2-1; TRBD2 agrees at 7 bases. This CDR3 is built from 15 residues. Germline-derived CDR1 and CDR2 are LGHDT and YNNKEL (reference sequence). The V segment lost 6 bases and the J segment 8 bases; nucleotides outside the gene matches: 13.